This T cell receptor (beta chain) appears in the sequencing data of a study of blood T cell repertoires in COVID-19. Deletions cut 6 bases from V and 5 bases from J, with 20 bases between. Germline loops: CDR1 WSHSY, CDR2 SAAADI. This CDR3 contains 16 residues. Using immunoSEQ multiplex PCR, the repertoire was profiled, and TCRdb retains in-frame clones only, with some absent. The sample holds 150,000 or so clones, about four fifths seen once. Seattle patients were enrolled while actively infected and followed longitudinally. The chain joins TRBV10-2 to TRBJ2-1; tentative D call: TRBD2 (7 bases). Sequenced material: peripheral blood. The source is a woman in her sixties or seventies with COVID-19, enrolled during active disease. The CDR3 region has the DNA TGCGCCAGCAGGCCGGTTGTCGGGGGGCCCGACAATGAGCAGTTCTTC. It translates to CASRPVVGGPDNEQFF.